One and the same sample provided the 10 T cell receptor beta chains below, sequenced in a study of CD8 T cells in Susac syndrome. Roughly 0.45 to 1 ug RNA was reverse transcribed with random hexamers. TCRdb fed the immunoSEQ multiplex PCR reads into MiXCR, producing one record per CDR3 protein. Among about 400,000 distinct CDR3 sequences listed, more than 80% were seen once. Sequencing input: CD8+ T cells from PBMCs. The origin of the receptors is a human donor with multiple sclerosis.

This clonotype was observed a few times. The CDR3 region is CASSLSGQGGSQPQHF. For the CDR3, the DNA is TGTGCCAGCAGTTTATCCGGACAGGGTGGTAGTCAGCCCCAGCATTTT. The chain recombines TRBV27 with TRBJ1-5, with 8 bases identical to TRBD1. V trimming: 0 bases; J trimming: 6 bases; junction bases outside the gene matches: 7. The CDR3 length is 16 residues. CDR1 and CDR2 (germline): MNHEY, SMNVEV (reference sequence).

This rearrangement joins TRBV7-6 to TRBJ2-1; 11 nucleotides align to TRBD2. Germline-derived CDR1 and CDR2 are SGHVS and FNYEAQ. This CDR3 has 16 amino acids. The junction had 6 bases not matched to a gene; V was cut back by 1 base and J by 7 bases. The CDR3 sequence: CASSLVQASGGNEQFF. The CDR3 coding sequence is TGTGCCAGCAGCTTAGTTCAGGCTAGCGGGGGGAATGAGCAGTTCTTC.

This chain connects TRBV5-6 to TRBJ1-4, with D hard to call. CDR3 size: 13 residues. The germline V gene encodes CDR1 SGHDT and CDR2 YYEEEE. Between the trimmed V and J ends, which lost 1 base and 5 bases, there was a span of 6 bases. DNA of the CDR3: TGTGCCAGCAGCTTGTACACGAATGAAAAACTGTTTTTT. Protein sequence: CASSLYTNEKLFF.

The V gene is TRBV27, the J gene TRBJ1-1; no clear D. The germline V and J ends were trimmed by 5 bases and 4 bases, with 14 bases remaining between them. The CDR3 is 14 residues long. Germline CDR1 and CDR2: MNHEY and SMNVEV (reference sequence). The CDR3 DNA reads as TGTGCCAGCAGTCCCTGGGAGGGAAGCACTGAAGCTTTCTTT. It specifies CASSPWEGSTEAFF.

The chain combines TRBV19 with TRBJ2-1, with a possible D match to TRBD2 (6 bases). The germline gives CDR1 LNHDA, CDR2 SQIVND (reference sequence). V was shortened by 6 bases and J by 3 bases, with 12 bases between the two germline ends. The CDR3 spans 14 residues. The chain's CDR3 is CASSPGLHYNEQFF. The CDR3 DNA reads TGTGCCAGTAGCCCCGGACTACACTACAATGAGCAGTTCTTC.

This chain uses TRBV5-1 with TRBJ2-3, with TRBD1 identical over 7 bases. V dropped 0 bases and J dropped 5; count of bases not matched to a gene: 12. This CDR3 contains 17 residues. CDR1 is SGHRS and CDR2 is YFSETQ in the germline V gene. The CDR3 sequence is CASSLEQGPLSGDTQYF. The CDR3 DNA sequence: TGCGCCAGCAGCTTGGAACAGGGGCCGCTCTCGGGAGATACGCAGTATTTT.

V is TRBV6-5 and J is TRBJ2-3; possibly TRBD2 for D (6 bases). V gave up 4 bases and J gave up 1 base, with 12 bases separating them. Germline V gene sequence: CDR1 MNHEY, CDR2 SVGAGI. The CDR3 is 15 residues long. The CDR3 loop is CASSFVSGGTDTQYF. The CDR3 DNA reads TGTGCCAGCAGTTTCGTTAGCGGAGGCACAGATACGCAGTATTTT.

The V gene is TRBV27, the J gene TRBJ1-1; possible D gene TRBD1, 5 bases. The V end was cut by 6 bases, the J end by 5 bases, with 28 bases between. The germline CDR1 and CDR2 sequences are MNHEY and SMNVEV (reference sequence). This CDR3 comprises 18 residues. The CDR3 bases are TGTGCCAGCAGCCAACGACAGCGGCTTGAAGGGTATAAGACTGAAGCTTTCTTT. This codes for CASSQRQRLEGYKTEAFF.

This chain connects TRBV4-1 to TRBJ2-7, with D unresolved. The CDR3 spans 14 residues. The germline gives CDR1 MGHRA, CDR2 YSYEKL. The V gene lost 1 base and the J gene lost 0 bases, with 7 bases spanning the gap. CDR3 DNA sequence: TGCGCCAGCAGCCAAGTCGCAGACTCCTACGAGCAGTACTTC. Translation: CASSQVADSYEQYF.

In DNA form, the CDR3 reads TGTGCCAGCTTGGGCGACGGCTCCTACAATGAGCAGTTCTTC. This gives the protein CASLGDGSYNEQFF. The chain combines TRBV11-2 with TRBJ2-1; D uncertain. The CDR3 extends over 14 amino acids. Germline V gene lookup returns CDR1 SGHAT and CDR2 FQNNGV. The V gene lost 8 bases and the J gene lost 0 bases, with 11 bases spanning the gap.